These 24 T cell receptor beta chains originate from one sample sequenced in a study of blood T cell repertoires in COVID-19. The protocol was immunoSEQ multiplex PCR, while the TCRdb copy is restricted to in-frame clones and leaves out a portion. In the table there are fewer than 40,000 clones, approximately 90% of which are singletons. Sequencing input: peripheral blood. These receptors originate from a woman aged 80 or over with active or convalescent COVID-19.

CDR3 amino acids: CASSPTGHNSPLHF. As DNA, the CDR3 is TGTGCCAGCTCACCAACAGGCCATAATTCACCCCTCCACTTT. The chain is built from TRBV18 and TRBJ1-6, with D maybe TRBD1 (5 bases). The CDR3 covers 14 residues. Germline V lookup: CDR1 KGHSH, CDR2 LQKENI. V was trimmed by 2 bases and J by 5 bases, leaving 7 bases between them.

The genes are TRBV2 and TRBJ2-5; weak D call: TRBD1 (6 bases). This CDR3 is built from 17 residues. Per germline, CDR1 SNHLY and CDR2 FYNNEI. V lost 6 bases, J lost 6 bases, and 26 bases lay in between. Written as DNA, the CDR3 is TGTGCCAGCAGGGAATTGACCTCTAGACAGGCGAAACAGACCCAGTACTTC. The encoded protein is CASRELTSRQAKQTQYF.

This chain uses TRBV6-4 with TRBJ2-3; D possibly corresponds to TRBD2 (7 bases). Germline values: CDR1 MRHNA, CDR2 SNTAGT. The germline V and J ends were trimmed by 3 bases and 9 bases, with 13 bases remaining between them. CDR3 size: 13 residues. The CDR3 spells CASSEAGARTQYF. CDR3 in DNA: TGTGCCAGCAGTGAGGCGGGGGCCCGCACGCAGTATTTT.

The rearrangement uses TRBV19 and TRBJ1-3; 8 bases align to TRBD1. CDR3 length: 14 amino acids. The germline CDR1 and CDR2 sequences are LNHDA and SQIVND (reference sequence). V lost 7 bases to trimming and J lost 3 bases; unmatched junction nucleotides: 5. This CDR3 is CASTQGAYGNTIYF. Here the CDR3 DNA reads TGTGCCAGTACTCAGGGGGCCTATGGAAACACCATATATTTT.

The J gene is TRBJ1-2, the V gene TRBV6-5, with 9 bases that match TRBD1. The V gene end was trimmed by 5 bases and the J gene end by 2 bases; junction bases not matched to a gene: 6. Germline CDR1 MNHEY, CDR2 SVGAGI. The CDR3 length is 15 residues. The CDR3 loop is CASSPRGTGNYGYTF. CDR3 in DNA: TGTGCCAGCAGTCCCCGCGGGACAGGGAACTATGGCTACACCTTC.

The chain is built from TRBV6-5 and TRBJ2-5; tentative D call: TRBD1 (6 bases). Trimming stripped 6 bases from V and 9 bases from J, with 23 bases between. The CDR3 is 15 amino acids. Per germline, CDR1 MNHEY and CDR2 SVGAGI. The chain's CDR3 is CASSPLRGQSWAQYF. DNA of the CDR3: TGTGCCAGCAGCCCCTTGCGTGGACAGTCCTGGGCCCAGTACTTC.

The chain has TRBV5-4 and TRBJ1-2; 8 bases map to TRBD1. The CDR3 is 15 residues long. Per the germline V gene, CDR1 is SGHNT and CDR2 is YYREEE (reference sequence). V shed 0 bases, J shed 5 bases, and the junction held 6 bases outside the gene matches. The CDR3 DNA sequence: TGTGCCAGCAGCTTGGGGGGGGACAGGCGTTATGGCTACACCTTC. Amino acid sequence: CASSLGGDRRYGYTF.

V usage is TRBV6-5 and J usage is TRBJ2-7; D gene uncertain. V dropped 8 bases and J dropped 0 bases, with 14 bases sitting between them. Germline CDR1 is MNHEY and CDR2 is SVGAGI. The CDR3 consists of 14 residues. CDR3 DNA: TGTGCCAGCCCTGAACCGGTAGTCTCCTACGAGCAGTACTTC. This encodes CASPEPVVSYEQYF.

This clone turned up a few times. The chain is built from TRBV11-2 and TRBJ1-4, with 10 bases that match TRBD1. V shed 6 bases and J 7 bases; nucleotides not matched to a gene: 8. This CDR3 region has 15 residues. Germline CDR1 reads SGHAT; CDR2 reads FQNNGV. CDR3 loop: CASSSTTGGFEKLFF. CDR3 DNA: TGTGCCAGCAGTTCTACGACAGGGGGCTTTGAAAAACTGTTTTTT. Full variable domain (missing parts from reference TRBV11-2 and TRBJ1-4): EAGVAQSPRYKIIEKRQSVAFWCNPISGHATLYWYQQILGQGPKLLIQFQNNGVVDDSQLPKDRFSAERLKGVDSTLKIQPAKLEDSAVYLCASSSTTGGFEKLFFGSGTQLSVL.

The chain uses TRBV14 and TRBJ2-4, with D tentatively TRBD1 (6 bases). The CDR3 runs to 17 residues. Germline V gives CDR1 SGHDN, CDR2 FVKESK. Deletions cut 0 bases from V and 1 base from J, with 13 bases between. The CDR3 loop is CASSQEQGPGAKNIQYF. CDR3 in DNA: TGTGCCAGCAGCCAAGAGCAGGGGCCGGGGGCCAAAAACATTCAGTACTTC.

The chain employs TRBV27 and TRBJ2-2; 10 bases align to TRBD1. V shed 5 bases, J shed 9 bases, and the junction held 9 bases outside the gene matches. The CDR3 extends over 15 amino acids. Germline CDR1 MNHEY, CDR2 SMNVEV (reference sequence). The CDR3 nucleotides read TGTGCCAGCAGTCCCGGGACAGGGGTATGGAGGGAGCTGTTTTTT. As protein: CASSPGTGVWRELFF.

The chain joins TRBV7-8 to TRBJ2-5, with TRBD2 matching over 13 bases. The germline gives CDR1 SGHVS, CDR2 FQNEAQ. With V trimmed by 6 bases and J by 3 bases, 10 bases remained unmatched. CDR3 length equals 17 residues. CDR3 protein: CASRLAGGPLTKETQYF. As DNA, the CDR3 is TGTGCCAGCAGACTAGCGGGGGGGCCTCTCACCAAAGAGACCCAGTACTTC.

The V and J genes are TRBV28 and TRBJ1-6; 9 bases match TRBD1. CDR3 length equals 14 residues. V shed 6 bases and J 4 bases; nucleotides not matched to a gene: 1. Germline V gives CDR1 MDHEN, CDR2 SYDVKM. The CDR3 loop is CASRGQGYNSPLHF. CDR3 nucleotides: TGTGCCAGCAGGGGACAGGGTTATAATTCACCCCTCCACTTT.

This chain's CDR3 is CASSDPRDGGDTQYF. The CDR3, as DNA: TGCGCCAGCAGTGATCCCAGGGACGGAGGGGATACGCAGTATTTT. This chain connects TRBV10-1 to TRBJ2-3; D possibly corresponds to TRBD2 (6 bases). V lost 3 bases and J lost 6, with 16 bases in between. Germline V CDR1 and CDR2: WNHNN, SYGVQD (reference sequence). The CDR3 runs 15 residues.

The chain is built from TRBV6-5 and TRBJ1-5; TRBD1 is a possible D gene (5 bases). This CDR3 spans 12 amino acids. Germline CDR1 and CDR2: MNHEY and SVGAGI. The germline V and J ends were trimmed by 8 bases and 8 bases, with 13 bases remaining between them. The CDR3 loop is CASGGATKPQHF. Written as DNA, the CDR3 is TGTGCCAGCGGCGGGGCCACCAAGCCCCAGCATTTT.

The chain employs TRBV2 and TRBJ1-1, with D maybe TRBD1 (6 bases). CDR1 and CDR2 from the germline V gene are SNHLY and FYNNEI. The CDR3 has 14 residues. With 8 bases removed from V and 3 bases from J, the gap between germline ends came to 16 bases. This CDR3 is CASLRGGQDTEAFF. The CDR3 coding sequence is TGTGCCAGCTTGCGCGGGGGCCAGGACACTGAAGCTTTCTTT.

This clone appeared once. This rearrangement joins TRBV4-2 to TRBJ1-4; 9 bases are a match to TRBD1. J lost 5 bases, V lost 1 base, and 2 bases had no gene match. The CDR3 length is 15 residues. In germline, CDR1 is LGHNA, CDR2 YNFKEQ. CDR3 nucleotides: TGTGCCAGCAGCCAAGCCGGGACAGGGAATGAAAAACTGTTTTTT. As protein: CASSQAGTGNEKLFF.

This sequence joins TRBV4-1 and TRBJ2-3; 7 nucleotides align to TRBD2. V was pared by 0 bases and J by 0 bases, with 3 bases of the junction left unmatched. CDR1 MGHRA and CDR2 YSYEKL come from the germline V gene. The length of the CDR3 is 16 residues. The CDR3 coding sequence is TGCGCCAGCAGCCAAGAGTCAGCGGGGAGCACAGATACGCAGTATTTT. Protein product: CASSQESAGSTDTQYF.

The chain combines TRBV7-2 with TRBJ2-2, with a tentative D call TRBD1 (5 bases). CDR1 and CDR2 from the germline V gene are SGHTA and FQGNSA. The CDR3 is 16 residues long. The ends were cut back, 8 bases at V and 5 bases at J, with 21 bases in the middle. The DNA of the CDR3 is TGTGCCAGCGGACCGACAGACAGCTTACTAACCGGGGAGCTGTTTTTT. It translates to CASGPTDSLLTGELFF.

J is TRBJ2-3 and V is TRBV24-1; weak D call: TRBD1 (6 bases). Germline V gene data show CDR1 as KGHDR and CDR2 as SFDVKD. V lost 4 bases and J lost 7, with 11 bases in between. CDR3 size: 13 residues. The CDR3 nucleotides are TGTGCCACCAGTGAATCGGACAGAAATACGCAGTATTTT. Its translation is CATSESDRNTQYF.

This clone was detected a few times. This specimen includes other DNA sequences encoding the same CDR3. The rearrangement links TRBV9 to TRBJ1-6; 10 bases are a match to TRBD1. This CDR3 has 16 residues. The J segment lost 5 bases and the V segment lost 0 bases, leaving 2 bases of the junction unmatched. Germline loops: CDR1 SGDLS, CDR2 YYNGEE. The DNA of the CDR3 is TGTGCCAGCAGCGTAGGACAGGGGGCGAATAATTCACCCCTCCACTTT. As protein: CASSVGQGANNSPLHF. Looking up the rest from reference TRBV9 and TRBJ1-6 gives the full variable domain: DSGVTQTPKHLITATGQRVTLRCSPRSGDLSVYWYQQSLDQGLQFLIQYYNGEERAKGNILERFSAQQFPDLHSELNLSSLELGDSALYFCASSVGQGANNSPLHFGNGTRLTVT.

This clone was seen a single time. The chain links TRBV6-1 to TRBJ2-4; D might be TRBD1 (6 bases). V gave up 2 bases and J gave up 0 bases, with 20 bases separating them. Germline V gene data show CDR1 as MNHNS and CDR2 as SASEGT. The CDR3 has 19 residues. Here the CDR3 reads CASSENLAGTSLAKNIQYF. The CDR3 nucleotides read TGTGCCAGCAGTGAAAACCTTGCTGGGACATCTCTAGCCAAAAACATTCAGTACTTC.

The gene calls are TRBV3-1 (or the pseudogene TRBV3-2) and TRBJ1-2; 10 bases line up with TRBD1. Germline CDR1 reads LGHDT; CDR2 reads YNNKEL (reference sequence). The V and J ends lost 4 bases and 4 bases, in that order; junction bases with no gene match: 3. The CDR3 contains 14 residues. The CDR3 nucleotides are TGTGCCAGCAGCCTAAGACAGGGGGCCTATGGCTACACCTTC. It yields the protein CASSLRQGAYGYTF.

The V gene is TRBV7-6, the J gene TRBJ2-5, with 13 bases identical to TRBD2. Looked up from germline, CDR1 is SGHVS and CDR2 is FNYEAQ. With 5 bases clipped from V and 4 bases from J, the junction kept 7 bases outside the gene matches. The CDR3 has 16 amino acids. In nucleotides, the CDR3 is TGTGCCAGCAGCCGAGGACTAGCGGGGGATTCAGAGACCCAGTACTTC. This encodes CASSRGLAGDSETQYF. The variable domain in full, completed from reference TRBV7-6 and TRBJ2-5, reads GAGVSQSPRYKVTKRGQDVALRCDPISGHVSLYWYRQALGQGPEFLTYFNYEAQQDKSGLPNDRFSAERPEGSISTLTIQRTEQRDSAMYRCASSRGLAGDSETQYFGPGTRLLVL.